The next 5 T cell receptor beta chains were all read from a single sample in a study of blood T cell repertoires in COVID-19. Profiling relied on immunoSEQ multiplex PCR, and the TCRdb table lists in-frame clones only, not all of them. The top ten hold 1.8% of the sample, which has about 88,000 clones, over 80% seen once. The sequenced sample consisted of peripheral blood. The receptors originated from a human donor with active COVID-19. The donor label of this sample is uncertain.

CDR3 sequence reads: CASSPTHQEYSNQPQHF. The CDR3 DNA follows: TGTGCCAGCTCACCAACACACCAGGAATATAGCAATCAGCCCCAGCATTTT. This chain connects TRBV18 to TRBJ1-5, with unresolved D. The CDR3 loop spans 17 amino acids. Deletions cut 2 bases from V and 0 bases from J, with 14 bases between. Germline CDR1 is KGHSH and CDR2 is LQKENI.

The chain couples TRBV25-1 to TRBJ2-7, with D possibly being TRBD1 (6 bases). V dropped 6 bases and J dropped 7 bases, with 13 bases sitting between them. Germline CDR1 and CDR2: MGHDK and SYGVNS. This CDR3 is 12 amino acids long. CDR3 bases: TGTGCCAGCAGATCAGGGGTCGCGGAGCAGTACTTC. This translates into CASRSGVAEQYF.

The chain uses TRBV5-1 and TRBJ2-4, with 10 bases that match TRBD2. The length of the CDR3 is 14 residues. V lost 0 bases and J lost 7; bases outside the gene matches: 1. Germline-derived CDR1 and CDR2 are SGHRS and YFSETQ. CDR3 sequence: CASSLEAGGNIQYF. The CDR3 DNA sequence: TGCGCCAGCAGCTTGGAAGCGGGGGGGAACATTCAGTACTTC.

The J gene is TRBJ2-2, the V gene TRBV7-3, with 13 nucleotides matching TRBD2. The germline V gene has CDR1 SGHTA and CDR2 FQGTGA. This CDR3 comprises 16 residues. V lost 0 bases to trimming and J lost 6 bases; unmatched junction nucleotides: 1. CDR3 in DNA: TGTGCCAGCAGCTTAACCGGACTAGCGGGGGCCGGGGAGCTGTTTTTT. This translates into CASSLTGLAGAGELFF.

The chain couples TRBV7-2 to TRBJ2-5, with D perhaps TRBD2 (6 bases). Germline assignment: CDR1 SGHTA and CDR2 FQGNSA. This CDR3 has 15 residues. The V end lost 5 bases, the J end lost 4 bases, and 17 bases lay between the germline ends. CDR3 nucleotide sequence: TGTGCCAGCAGCCCCAGGGCCTCCGGGAGAGAGACCCAGTACTTC. Encoded protein: CASSPRASGRETQYF.